This TCR beta chain is drawn from a study of cytomegalovirus exposure and HLA in healthy donors. This CDR3 is 15 amino acids long. Germline CDR1 SGDLS, CDR2 YYNGEE. The ends lost 3 bases at V and 10 bases at J; junction bases unmatched: 8. Study-level results: The study recorded fewer than 200 TCR beta chains that were cytomegalovirus-associated.

Clones were read by immunoSEQ multiplex PCR, and TCRdb kept only the in-frame ones, dropping some. This table has hundreds of thousands of clones, about 83% appearing once. This clone has at least ten counts. What it recognizes is unknown. The genes are TRBV9 and TRBJ2-1, with 12 bases that match TRBD2. This TCR derives from a man aged 18 to 29 in good health and CMV-seronegative. Sequencing was done on a sample of PBMCs. CDR3 region: CASSAGLAGHSEQFF. CDR3 sequence (DNA): TGTGCCAGCAGCGCCGGACTAGCGGGGCATTCGGAGCAGTTCTTC.